This is a list of T cell receptor beta chains from one sample in a study of T cell clones after liver transplantation. Produced via immunoSEQ multiplex PCR; TCRdb's table is partial and in-frame only. The table has 9,200 or so clones, around 80% seen once. Sequencing used CD8+ T cells from blood, obtained at the 22-month timepoint. These receptor sequences come from a human patient who received a liver transplant. The graft donor may have contributed some T cells. The CDR3 runs from the conserved cysteine through the conserved F or W. A D gene is named only where the DNA matches it firmly. Not every row has a clone size; where given, it reads once, few, many or a size class.

TRBV9	TRBJ1-1	NA	NA	CASSPYPIAATEAFF	TGTGCCAGCAGCCCCTATCCGATCGCGGCCACTGAAGCTTTCTTT
TRBV9	TRBJ2-4	few	TRBD1	CASSVAGGKNIQYF	TGTGCCAGCAGCGTAGCAGGGGGCAAAAACATTCAGTACTTC
TRBV4-1	TRBJ2-1	NA	NA	CASSQEPASSYNEQFF	TGCGCCAGCAGCCAAGAGCCAGCGAGCTCCTACAATGAGCAGTTCTTC
TRBV5-1	TRBJ2-7	NA	NA	CASSLFQASSYEQYF	TGCGCCAGCAGCTTGTTCCAGGCGAGTTCCTACGAGCAGTACTTC
TRBV2	TRBJ2-1	NA	TRBD2	CASSSGGNYNEQFF	TGTGCCAGCAGCAGCGGGGGTAATTACAATGAGCAGTTCTTC
TRBV27	TRBJ2-3	NA	NA	CASSLSGDISTDTQYF	TGTGCCAGCAGTTTATCAGGCGACATTAGCACAGATACGCAGTATTTT
TRBV9	TRBJ1-1	NA	NA	CASSVGGGDTEAFF	TGTGCCAGCAGCGTAGGGGGAGGGGACACTGAAGCTTTCTTT
TRBV7-2	TRBJ2-2	NA	NA	CAIHMGSAGELFF	TGTGCCATCCATATGGGGAGCGCCGGGGAGCTGTTTTTT
TRBV11-3	TRBJ2-2	NA	TRBD1	CASSPRQGANTGELFF	TGTGCCAGCAGCCCCAGACAGGGGGCGAACACCGGGGAGCTGTTTTTT
TRBV6-5	TRBJ1-1	NA	NA	CASSYQITNTEAFF	TGTGCCAGCAGTTACCAGATAACGAACACTGAAGCTTTCTTT
TRBV19	TRBJ1-2	NA	NA	CASTVTVNYGYTF	TGTGCCAGCACCGTGACAGTAAACTATGGCTACACCTTC
TRBV10-2	TRBJ2-7	NA	NA	CASSESAREQYF	TGCGCCAGCAGTGAGTCAGCTCGCGAGCAGTACTTC
TRBV21-1	TRBJ1-6	medium-sized	NA	CARPGQGNSPLHF	TGTGCCAGGCCGGGACAGGGAAATTCACCCCTCCACTTT
TRBV4-1	TRBJ2-1	NA	TRBD2	CASSQEGLAGGCNEQFF	TGCGCCAGCAGCCAAGAAGGACTAGCGGGGGGTTGTAATGAGCAGTTCTTC
TRBV6-5	TRBJ1-4	NA	NA	CASSPGLTNEKLFF	TGTGCCAGCAGTCCAGGGTTAACTAATGAAAAACTGTTTTTT
TRBV7-6	TRBJ2-3	NA	TRBD2	CASSFYSGTSGTDTQYF	TGTGCCAGCAGCTTTTACTCCGGGACTAGCGGCACAGATACGCAGTATTTT
TRBV19	TRBJ1-6	NA	NA	CASSFSQGLSNSPLHF	TGTGCCAGTAGTTTCTCACAGGGACTGAGTAATTCACCCCTCCACTTT
TRBV5-6	TRBJ2-7	NA	TRBD2	CATRIGGADEQYF	TGTGCCACCCGAATCGGGGGGGCGGACGAGCAGTACTTC
TRBV10-1	TRBJ2-7	NA	TRBD2	CASSPVTSGGQQQYF	TGCGCCAGCAGCCCCGTGACTAGCGGGGGGCAACAGCAGTACTTC
TRBV7-6	TRBJ2-7	NA	TRBD1	CASGDSSYEQYF	TGTGCCAGCGGGGACAGTTCCTACGAGCAGTACTTC
TRBV6-1	TRBJ1-2	few	NA	CASSEASTANYGYTF	TGTGCCAGCAGTGAAGCGTCGACAGCTAACTATGGCTACACCTTC
TRBV27	TRBJ2-7	NA	NA	CASSYSAMYEQYF	TGTGCCAGCAGTTATTCGGCTATGTACGAGCAGTACTTC
TRBV5-1	TRBJ2-7	NA	NA	CASSWRGSYEQYF	TGCGCCAGCAGCTGGAGGGGGTCCTACGAGCAGTACTTC
TRBV19	TRBJ1-1	NA	TRBD1	CASSGTDRGETEAFF	TGTGCCAGTAGTGGAACGGACAGGGGAGAGACTGAAGCTTTCTTT
TRBV7-6	TRBJ2-2	medium-sized	NA	CASSLATGFGELFF	TGTGCCAGCAGCTTAGCGACAGGTTTCGGGGAGCTGTTTTTT
TRBV7-3	TRBJ1-1	NA	TRBD1	CASSPGQGYTEAFF	TGTGCCAGCAGCCCCGGACAGGGGTACACTGAAGCTTTCTTT
TRBV28	TRBJ1-5	NA	NA	CASSFSPARALNQPQHF	TGTGCCAGCAGTTTTTCCCCTGCCAGGGCCCTCAATCAGCCCCAGCATTTT
TRBV19	TRBJ1-5	NA	NA	CASSISSNQPQHF	TGTGCCAGTAGTATCAGTAGCAATCAGCCCCAGCATTTT
TRBV29-1	TRBJ2-3	NA	NA	CSAPGAGEWADTQYF	TGCAGTGCCCCTGGGGCAGGGGAGTGGGCAGATACGCAGTATTTT
TRBV7-8	TRBJ2-7	few	NA	CASSLGSYEQYF	TGTGCCAGCAGCTTAGGATCCTACGAGCAGTACTTC
TRBV7-3	TRBJ2-3	NA	TRBD2	CAGSFSGGASTDTQYF	TGTGCCGGCAGCTTTAGCGGGGGGGCAAGCACAGATACGCAGTATTTT
TRBV7-9	TRBJ2-2	NA	TRBD1	CASSSTGTGELFF	TGTGCCAGCAGCTCGACAGGGACCGGGGAGCTGTTTTTT
TRBV28	TRBJ2-7	NA	TRBD1	CASSLGTGGNEQYF	TGTGCCAGCAGTTTGGGGACAGGGGGAAACGAGCAGTACTTC
TRBV7-5	TRBJ1-1	NA	NA	CARSCPAQAMNTEAFF	TGTGCCAGAAGCTGCCCGGCGCAGGCTATGAACACTGAAGCTTTCTTT
TRBV27	TRBJ2-7	NA	NA	CASKPHPGSYEQYF	TGTGCCAGCAAACCCCACCCCGGATCCTACGAGCAGTACTTC
TRBV10-2	TRBJ1-1	few	NA	CATWGAQSEAFF	TGCGCCACCTGGGGGGCACAGTCTGAAGCTTTCTTT
TRBV28	TRBJ1-2	NA	TRBD1	CASSALGQADGYTF	TGTGCCAGCAGTGCACTGGGACAGGCGGATGGCTACACCTTC
TRBV7-2	TRBJ2-1	NA	NA	CASSLTNNEQFF	TGTGCCAGCAGCTTAACTAACAATGAGCAGTTCTTC
TRBV4-2	TRBJ2-2	NA	NA	CASSQGQVTKTGELFF	TGTGCCAGCAGCCAGGGGCAGGTGACTAAGACCGGGGAGCTGTTTTTT
TRBV10-2	TRBJ2-1	NA	TRBD2	CASRPSGGVFYSSYNEQFF	TGCGCCAGCAGACCGAGCGGGGGCGTATTCTATAGCTCCTACAATGAGCAGTTCTTC
TRBV11-2	TRBJ2-1	NA	TRBD2	CASSLAGGGHEQFF	TGTGCCAGCAGCTTAGCCGGGGGGGGGCATGAGCAGTTCTTC
TRBV27	TRBJ1-1	NA	NA	CASRSGVVWTEAFF	TGTGCCAGCAGATCAGGGGTGGTGTGGACTGAAGCTTTCTTT
TRBV11-2	TRBJ1-6	once	NA	CASSLNKRRVGDSPLHF	TGTGCCAGCAGCTTAAATAAGCGGCGGGTTGGAGATTCACCCCTCCACTTT
TRBV4-1	TRBJ1-3	NA	NA	CASSHPGNTIYF	TGCGCCAGCAGCCACCCTGGAAACACCATATATTTT
TRBV4-1	TRBJ2-7	NA	NA	CASSQDGTVYEQYF	TGCGCCAGCAGCCAAGATGGGACGGTCTACGAGCAGTACTTC
TRBV30	TRBJ2-7	NA	NA	CAWSASRVDEQYF	TGTGCCTGGAGTGCTTCTCGTGTTGACGAGCAGTACTTC
TRBV27	TRBJ2-2	NA	TRBD2	CASSLSLAGAGELFF	TGTGCCAGCAGTTTATCGTTAGCGGGGGCCGGGGAGCTGTTTTTT
TRBV28	TRBJ2-1	NA	TRBD1	CASSFPGQAPSRGSYNEQFF	TGTGCCAGCAGTTTCCCTGGACAGGCCCCATCAAGGGGCTCCTACAATGAGCAGTTCTTC
TRBV9	TRBJ2-1	once	NA	CASSGVLGGSYNEQFF	TGTGCCAGCAGTGGTGTTCTGGGCGGCTCCTACAATGAGCAGTTCTTC
TRBV4-1	TRBJ2-2	NA	NA	CASRAQGEATGELFF	TGCGCCAGCAGGGCTCAGGGGGAGGCCACCGGGGAGCTGTTTTTT
TRBV19	TRBJ2-7	NA	NA	CASSIGAAYEQYF	TGTGCCAGTAGTATAGGGGCAGCCTACGAGCAGTACTTC
TRBV13	TRBJ2-3	few	NA	CASSLRGGGGTDTQYF	TGTGCCAGCAGCCTCCGAGGGGGGGGCGGGACAGATACGCAGTATTTT
TRBV4-2	TRBJ2-7	medium-sized	NA	CASSQEKRYEQYF	TGTGCCAGCAGCCAAGAGAAAAGATACGAGCAGTACTTC
TRBV28	TRBJ2-7	few	NA	CASSLLGAGAEQYF	TGTGCCAGCAGTTTACTGGGGGCGGGTGCCGAGCAGTACTTC
TRBV25-1	TRBJ2-2	NA	TRBD1	CASSEAVTGGLTGELFF	TGTGCCAGCAGTGAAGCCGTGACAGGGGGCTTGACCGGGGAGCTGTTTTTT
TRBV27	TRBJ2-7	NA	TRBD1	CASSLTGVIGEQYF	TGTGCCAGCAGTCTAACAGGGGTGATTGGCGAGCAGTACTTC
TRBV23-1	TRBJ2-3	NA	NA	CASSHYVRDTQYF	TGCGCCAGCAGTCATTACGTCAGGGATACGCAGTATTTT
TRBV27	TRBJ1-5	NA	NA	CASKKERESNQPQHF	TGTGCCAGCAAGAAAGAGAGGGAAAGCAATCAGCCCCAGCATTTT
TRBV27	TRBJ2-1	NA	TRBD2	CASSLYGGVSNEQFF	TGTGCCAGCAGTTTATACGGGGGGGTCTCTAATGAGCAGTTCTTC
TRBV6-5	TRBJ2-5	NA	NA	CASKEVAALGPQYF	TGTGCCAGCAAGGAGGTAGCGGCCTTGGGGCCCCAGTACTTC